The present T cell receptor beta chain was sequenced within a study of T cell changes during pregnancy in multiple sclerosis. This clone showed up just a few times. The ends lost 5 bases at V and 6 bases at J; junction bases unmatched: 4. The CDR3 has 15 amino acids. Per the germline V gene, CDR1 is SGHTA and CDR2 is FQGTGA. Produced via immunoSEQ multiplex PCR; TCRdb's table is partial and in-frame only. The profile shows approximately 40,000 clones, 85% to 90% of them singletons. This specimen was CD4+ T cells from peripheral blood mononuclear cells, taken in the first trimester of pregnancy. The source of this sequence is a female donor with multiple sclerosis, enrolled in a pregnancy study. The gene calls are TRBV7-3 and TRBJ2-2; 12 bases align to TRBD2. The CDR3 DNA follows: TGTGCCAGCAGCACCCGACTAGCGGGGGCCGGGGAGCTGTTTTTT. It is translated as CASSTRLAGAGELFF. Drawing the rest from reference TRBV7-3 and TRBJ2-2, the complete variable domain is GAGVSQTPSNKVTEKGKYVELRCDPISGHTALYWYRQSLGQGPEFLIYFQGTGAADDSGLPNDRFFAVRPEGSVSTLKIQRTERGDSAVYLCASSTRLAGAGELFFGEGSRLTVL.